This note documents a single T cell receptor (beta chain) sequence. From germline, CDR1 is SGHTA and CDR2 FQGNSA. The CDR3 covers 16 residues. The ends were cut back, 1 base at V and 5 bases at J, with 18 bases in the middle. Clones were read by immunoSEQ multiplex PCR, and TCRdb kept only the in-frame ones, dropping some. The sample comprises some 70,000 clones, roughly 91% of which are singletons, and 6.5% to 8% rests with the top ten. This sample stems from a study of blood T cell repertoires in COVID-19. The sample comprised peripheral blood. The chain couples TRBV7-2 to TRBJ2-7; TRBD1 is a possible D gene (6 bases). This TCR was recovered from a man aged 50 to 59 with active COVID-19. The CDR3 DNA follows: TGTGCCAGCAGCTTAGTGGGGACATCTTTTTCAAACGAGCAGTACTTC. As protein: CASSLVGTSFSNEQYF.